This T cell receptor (beta chain) is from a study of metastatic and nonmetastatic thyroid tumors. Across the study: The comparison covered peripheral blood and tumor or nodule tissue in malignant and benign thyroid patients.

Overall study results and limits: The study reportedly found significantly higher TCR beta diversity in malignant thyroid tumors than benign nodules, in blood and tumor.

In the source study's methods: What underpinned the distant-metastasis classifier for papillary thyroid cancer was the set of CDR3 differences across clinicopathological groups. TCRdb re-called clones via MiXCR from the PCR reads. The V and J calls shown here were made by TCRdb, not taken from the authors' results. The table records more than 15,000 clones, about a quarter of them present only once. Prior to thyroid surgery, none of the patients had received any treatment. Per germline, CDR1 SGHAT and CDR2 FQNNGV. The CDR3 runs to 16 residues. The ends lost 0 bases at V and 6 bases at J; junction bases unmatched: 7. Concerning this clone: Its target is not known.

Source material: blood. The chain combines TRBV11-2 with TRBJ2-1, with TRBD2 identical over 8 bases. This TCR was sampled from a female donor with papillary thyroid cancer or a benign thyroid nodule (not recorded which). Some clones in this sample may be carry-over from other donors' samples. The CDR3 sequence: CASSLDHLAGINEQFF. In DNA, the CDR3 is TGTGCCAGCAGCTTAGATCACTTAGCGGGGATCAATGAGCAGTTCTTC.